This TCR beta chain was recovered during a study of OX40 agonist ivuxolimab in advanced cancers. Overall study: With a range of roughly 20 to 79, age averaged approximately 60 years, and nearly 85% were male.

Study results and limitations: Expanded clones belonging to CD8+ T cells outnumbered, on average, those of CD4+.

Turning to this clone: The antigen remains unidentified.

Profiling relied on immunoSEQ multiplex PCR, and the TCRdb table lists in-frame clones only, not all of them. Counted here are roughly 73,000 clones, around nine tenths occurring once; the ten biggest clones make up 2.5% to 3%. There are 16 residues in the CDR3. Germline CDR1 SGHRS, CDR2 YFSETQ. V was cut by 4 bases and J by 7 bases, with 23 bases left in between. This sequence joins TRBV5-1 and TRBJ1-2; a possible D gene is TRBD1 (6 bases). This sample comprised CD4+ or CD8+ T cells sorted from blood, obtained in a trial of the OX40 agonist ivuxolimab. This sequence was found in an adult with an advanced solid tumor such as melanoma, head and neck, liver or kidney cancer. The CDR3 region has the DNA TGCGCCAGCAGCCCGACCCCCACAGGGAGAGAACGTGGCTACACCTTC. Encoded protein: CASSPTPTGRERGYTF. The complete variable domain, with remaining parts taken from reference TRBV5-1 and TRBJ1-2, reads KAGVTQTPRYLIKTRGQQVTLSCSPISGHRSVSWYQQTPGQGLQFLFEYFSETQRNKGNFPGRFSGRQFSNSRSEMNVSTLELGDSALYLCASSPTPTGRERGYTFGSGTRLTVV.